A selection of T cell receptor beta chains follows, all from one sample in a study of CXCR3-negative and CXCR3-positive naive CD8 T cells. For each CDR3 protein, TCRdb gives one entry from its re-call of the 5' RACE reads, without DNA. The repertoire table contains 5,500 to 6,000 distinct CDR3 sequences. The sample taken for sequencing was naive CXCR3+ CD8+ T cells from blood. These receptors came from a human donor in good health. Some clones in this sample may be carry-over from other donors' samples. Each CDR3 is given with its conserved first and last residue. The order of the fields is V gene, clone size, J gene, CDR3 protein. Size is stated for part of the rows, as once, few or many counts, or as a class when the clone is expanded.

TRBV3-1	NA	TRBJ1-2	CASSWARADLLYGYTF
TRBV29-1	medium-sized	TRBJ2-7	CSVGTGSYEQYF
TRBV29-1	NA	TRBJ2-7	CSVEVPTAPGEQYF
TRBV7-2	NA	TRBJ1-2	CASSLWGYGYTF
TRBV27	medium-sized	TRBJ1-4	CASKRDEKLFF
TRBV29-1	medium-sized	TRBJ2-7	CSVEAGTGVSYEQYF
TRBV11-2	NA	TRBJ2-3	CASSLEGADTQYF
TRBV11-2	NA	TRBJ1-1	CASSLARLSPNTEAFF
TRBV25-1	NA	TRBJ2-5	CASSEWEETNQETQYF
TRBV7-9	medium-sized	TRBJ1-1	CASIPPWGQGEAFF
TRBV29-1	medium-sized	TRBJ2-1	CSDRLTINGEQFF
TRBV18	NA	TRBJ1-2	CASSPGRTQNYGYTF
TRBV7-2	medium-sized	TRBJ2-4	CASSSLESHTYIQYF
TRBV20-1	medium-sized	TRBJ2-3	CSAREVAGEPDTQYF
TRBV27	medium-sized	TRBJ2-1	CASSSASGRDYNEQFF
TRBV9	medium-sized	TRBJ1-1	CASSVEGDEAFF
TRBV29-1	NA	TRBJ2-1	CSVAGGSSYNEQFF
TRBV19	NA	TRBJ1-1	CASNNPGTEAFF
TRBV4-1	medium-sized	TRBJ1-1	CASSQVDNFAEAFF
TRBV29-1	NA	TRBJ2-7	CSVVEGDAYEQYF
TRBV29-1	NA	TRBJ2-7	CSARVGGQGNPYEQYF
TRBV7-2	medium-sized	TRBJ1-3	CASSTGQNPGNTIYF
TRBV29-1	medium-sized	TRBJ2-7	CSVGHVGASGEQYF
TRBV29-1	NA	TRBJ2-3	CSVEESWRETDTQYF
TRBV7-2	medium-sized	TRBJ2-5	CASSLSTAYQETQYF
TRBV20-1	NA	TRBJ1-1	CSARDNGRQGWTEAFF
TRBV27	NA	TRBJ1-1	CASSFSRGTEAFF
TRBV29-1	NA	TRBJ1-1	CSAAGFWKTEAFF
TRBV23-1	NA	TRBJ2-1	CASSQFPQSSYNEQFF
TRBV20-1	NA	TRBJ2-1	CSATTSGGITYNEQFF
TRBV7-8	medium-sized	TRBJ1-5	CASSLGARSNQPQHF
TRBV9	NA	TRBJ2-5	CASSAGTYQETQYF
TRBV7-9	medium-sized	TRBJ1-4	CASSRPRFDGEKLFF
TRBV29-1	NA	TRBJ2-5	CSVGPTETQYF
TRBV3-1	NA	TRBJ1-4	CASSQDRDSFATNEKLFF
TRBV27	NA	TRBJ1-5	CASSLTGDFNQPQHF
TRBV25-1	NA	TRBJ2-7	CASTDSGTSYEQYF
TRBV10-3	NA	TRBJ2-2	CAISELPSRGPAGELFF
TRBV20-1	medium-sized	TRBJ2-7	CSASRRNSYEQYF
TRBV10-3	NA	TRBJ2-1	CAISESSIYNEQFF
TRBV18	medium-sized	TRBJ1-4	CASSPPGKKLFF
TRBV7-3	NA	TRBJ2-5	CASSSSLGLAGETQYF
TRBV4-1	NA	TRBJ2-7	CASSQDSGFYEKYF
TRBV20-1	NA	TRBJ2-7	CSASDSETYEQYF
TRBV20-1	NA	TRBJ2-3	CSAPRGGRRTDTQYF
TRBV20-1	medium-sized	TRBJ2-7	CSARDSQLYEQYF
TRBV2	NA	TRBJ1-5	CASSDGQPQHF
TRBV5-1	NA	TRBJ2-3	CASSLFQGNTDTQYF
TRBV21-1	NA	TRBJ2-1	CASRDGRYNEQFF
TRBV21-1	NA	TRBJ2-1	CASSKDSSGSPIDNEQFF
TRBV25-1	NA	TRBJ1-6	CASTQKRANSPLHF
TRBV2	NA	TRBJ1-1	CASSSITEAFF
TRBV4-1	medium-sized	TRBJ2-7	CASSQEQGPYEQYF
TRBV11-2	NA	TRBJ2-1	CASSLVSVGASGAYNEQFF
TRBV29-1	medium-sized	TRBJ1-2	CSVEEDPRGYTF